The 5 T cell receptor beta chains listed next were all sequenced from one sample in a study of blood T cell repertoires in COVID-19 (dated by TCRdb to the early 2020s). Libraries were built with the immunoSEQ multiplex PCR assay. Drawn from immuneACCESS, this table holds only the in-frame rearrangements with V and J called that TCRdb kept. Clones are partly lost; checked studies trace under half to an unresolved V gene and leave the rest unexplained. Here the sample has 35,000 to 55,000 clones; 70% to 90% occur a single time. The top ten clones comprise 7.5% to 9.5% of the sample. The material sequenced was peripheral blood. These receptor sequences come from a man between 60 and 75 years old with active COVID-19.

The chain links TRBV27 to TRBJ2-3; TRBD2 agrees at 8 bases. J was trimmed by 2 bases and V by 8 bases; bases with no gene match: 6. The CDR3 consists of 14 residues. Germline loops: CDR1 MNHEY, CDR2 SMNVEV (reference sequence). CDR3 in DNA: TGTGCCAGCCGGACTAGCATACCCACAGATACGCAGTATTTT. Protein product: CASRTSIPTDTQYF.

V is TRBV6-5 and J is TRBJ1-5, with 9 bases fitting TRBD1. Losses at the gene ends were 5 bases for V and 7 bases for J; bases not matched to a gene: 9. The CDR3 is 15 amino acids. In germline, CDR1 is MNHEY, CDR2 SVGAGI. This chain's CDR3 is CASSLQGALGQPQHF. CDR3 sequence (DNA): TGTGCCAGCAGTCTACAGGGGGCGCTTGGGCAGCCCCAGCATTTT.

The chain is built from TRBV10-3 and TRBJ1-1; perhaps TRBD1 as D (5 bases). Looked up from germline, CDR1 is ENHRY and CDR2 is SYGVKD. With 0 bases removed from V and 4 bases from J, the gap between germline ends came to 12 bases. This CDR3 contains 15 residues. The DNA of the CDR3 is TGTGCCATCAGTGAGTCAGGAGGGGTAAGCACTGAAGCTTTCTTT. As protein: CAISESGGVSTEAFF.

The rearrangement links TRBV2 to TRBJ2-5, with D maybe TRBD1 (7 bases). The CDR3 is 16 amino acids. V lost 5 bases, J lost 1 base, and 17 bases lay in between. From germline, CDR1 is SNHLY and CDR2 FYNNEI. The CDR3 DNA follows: TGTGCCAGCAGTTCGGGACTCCCAGGGGGCCAAGAGACCCAGTACTTC. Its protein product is CASSSGLPGGQETQYF.

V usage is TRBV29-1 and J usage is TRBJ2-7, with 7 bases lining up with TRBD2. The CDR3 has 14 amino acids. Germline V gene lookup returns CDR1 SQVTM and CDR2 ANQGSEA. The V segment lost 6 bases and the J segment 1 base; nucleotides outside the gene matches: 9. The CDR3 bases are TGCAGCGTCACCGAGCGGGGCCTTTCCTACGAGCAGTACTTC. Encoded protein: CSVTERGLSYEQYF.